This is a list of T cell receptor beta chains from one sample in a study of early T cells in non-severe SARS-CoV-2 infection. TCRdb independently ran MiXCR on the 5' RACE reads; one entry per CDR3 protein. The sample carries more than 20,000 distinct CDR3 sequences, just under 4.5% recorded once. The specimen was whole blood. These receptors were collected from an adult who was a healthcare worker with PCR-confirmed SARS-CoV-2 infection or an uninfected control (not recorded which). Both conserved end residues are part of each CDR3. D genes are given only for firm matches. Clone size is shown for a subset of rows, as once, few, many or a class of expanded clone.

V gene	D gene	J gene	clone size	CDR3 protein	CDR3 DNA
TRBV6-2/TRBV6-3	.	TRBJ2-6	many	CASLMAGANVLTF	TGTGCCAGCTTAATGGCTGGGGCCAACGTCCTGACTTTC
TRBV14	.	TRBJ2-7	.	CASSSASEQYF	TGTGCCAGCAGCTCCGCTAGCGAGCAGTACTTC
TRBV7-9	TRBD2	TRBJ2-3	many	CASSQGLDPYADTQYF	TGTGCCAGCAGCCAGGGACTAGACCCCTACGCAGATACGCAGTATTTT
TRBV7-2	.	TRBJ1-1	.	CASGRMSMNTEAFF	TGTGCCAGCGGCAGGATGTCCATGAACACTGAAGCTTTCTTT
TRBV10-2	TRBD1	TRBJ2-1	many	CASSPKGQVITYNEQFF	TGCGCCAGCAGTCCCAAGGGACAGGTGATTACCTACAATGAGCAGTTCTTC
TRBV29-1	TRBD2	TRBJ2-7	many	CSVGGTSRSYEQYF	TGCAGCGTAGGCGGGACTAGTCGTTCCTACGAGCAGTACTTC
TRBV7-8	.	TRBJ2-3	.	CASSRPTTDTQYF	TGTGCCAGCAGCCGCCCGACCACAGATACGCAGTATTTT
TRBV27	TRBD2	TRBJ2-3	many	CASSFGTSGRDATQYF	TGTGCCAGCAGTTTCGGGACTAGCGGGAGGGACGCTACGCAGTATTTT
TRBV4-3	.	TRBJ2-1	many	CASSPGVSKHNEQFF	TGCGCCAGCAGCCCAGGGGTATCTAAGCACAATGAGCAGTTCTTC
TRBV18	TRBD2	TRBJ2-7	.	CASSQSIGTSAYEQYF	TGTGCCAGCTCACAGTCAATCGGGACTAGCGCCTACGAGCAGTACTTC
TRBV27	TRBD1	TRBJ2-6	many	CASSTGQFNSGANVLTF	TGTGCCAGCAGCACGGGACAGTTCAACTCTGGGGCCAACGTCCTGACTTTC
TRBV13	TRBD1	TRBJ2-5	many	CASSLRRGRGETQYF	TGTGCCAGCAGCTTACGCAGGGGGCGAGGAGAGACCCAGTACTTC
TRBV10-3	.	TRBJ1-2	few	CASREVEGYTF	TGTGCCTCCCGGGAGGTAGAAGGCTACACCTTC
TRBV4-1	TRBD1	TRBJ1-1	many	CASSLTGVANTEAFF	TGCGCCAGCAGCCTGACAGGGGTTGCGAACACTGAAGCTTTCTTT
TRBV7-8	.	TRBJ2-3	many	CASSLVPTGNTQYF	TGTGCCAGCAGCTTAGTCCCCACAGGGAATACGCAGTATTTT
TRBV7-3	.	TRBJ1-1	.	CASSAHVSGTEAFF	TGTGCCAGCAGCGCACACGTTTCCGGCACTGAAGCTTTCTTT
TRBV29-1	.	TRBJ2-7	many	CSVGQSYEQYF	TGCAGCGTAGGACAGTCCTACGAGCAGTACTTC
TRBV13	TRBD1	TRBJ2-7	.	CASSSKGTGTYEQYF	TGTGCCAGCAGCTCCAAGGGGACAGGCACCTACGAGCAGTACTTC
TRBV14	.	TRBJ2-3	many	CASSHWGGGTDTQYF	TGTGCCAGCAGCCACTGGGGGGGCGGAACAGATACGCAGTATTTT
TRBV12-3/TRBV12-4	.	TRBJ2-7	few	CASSLLGGREQYF	TGTGCCAGCAGTTTATTAGGGGGGCGCGAGCAGTACTTC
TRBV6-5	.	TRBJ2-7	many	CASSETTLGPYEQYF	TGTGCCAGCAGTGAGACGACCCTCGGCCCCTACGAGCAGTACTTC
TRBV9	TRBD1	TRBJ2-3	few	CASSKGQGLFADTQYF	TGTGCCAGCAGTAAGGGACAGGGTTTGTTTGCAGATACGCAGTATTTT
TRBV12-3/TRBV12-4	TRBD1	TRBJ2-7	few	CASSPGGQGRYEQYF	TGTGCCAGCAGCCCCGGCGGACAGGGCCGCTACGAGCAGTACTTC
TRBV6-2/TRBV6-3	.	TRBJ2-1	many	CASSYSGLASSYNEQFF	TGTGCCAGCAGTTACTCGGGTTTGGCGAGCTCCTACAATGAGCAGTTCTTC
TRBV5-1	.	TRBJ1-2	many	CASSLVESNYGYTF	TGCGCCAGCAGCTTAGTAGAATCTAACTATGGCTACACCTTC
TRBV20-1	.	TRBJ1-2	many	CSASLRLNYGYTF	TGCAGTGCTAGTCTCCGGCTGAACTATGGCTACACCTTC